The 24 T cell receptor beta chains reported below all come from one sample, sequenced in a study of OX40 agonist ivuxolimab in advanced cancers. Clones were read by immunoSEQ multiplex PCR, and TCRdb kept only the in-frame ones, dropping some. Of more than 45,000 clones in the sample, around four fifths were seen once. Specimen: CD4+ or CD8+ T cells sorted from blood, collected in a trial of the OX40 agonist ivuxolimab. These receptors all come from an adult with an advanced solid tumor such as melanoma, head and neck, liver or kidney cancer.

The gene calls are TRBV7-2 and TRBJ2-7; possibly TRBD1 for D (5 bases). Per germline, CDR1 SGHTA and CDR2 FQGNSA. The CDR3 loop spans 14 amino acids. Deletions cut 5 bases from V and 6 bases from J, with 17 bases between. The CDR3 sequence: CASSPDVRVPEQYF. The DNA for the CDR3 is TGTGCCAGCAGCCCAGACGTCAGGGTGCCCGAGCAGTACTTC. The complete variable domain, with remaining parts taken from reference TRBV7-2 and TRBJ2-7, reads GAGVSQSPSNKVTEKGKDVELRCDPISGHTALYWYRQSLGQGLEFLIYFQGNSAPDKSGLPSDRFSAERTGGSVSTLTIQRTQQEDSAVYLCASSPDVRVPEQYFGPGTRLTVT.

The rearrangement links TRBV7-8 to TRBJ2-1; perhaps TRBD2 as D (5 bases). The CDR3 covers 15 residues. Germline CDR1 reads SGHVS; CDR2 reads FQNEAQ. V dropped 5 bases and J dropped 6 bases, with 17 bases sitting between them. The DNA for the CDR3 is TGTGCCAGCAGCGGCCGGGGATTGGGAAGCAATGAGCAGTTCTTC. Protein product: CASSGRGLGSNEQFF.

This clone was counted a single time. The CDR3: CASSFGQGVLGGYTF. The CDR3 DNA sequence: TGTGCCAGCAGCTTTGGGCAGGGCGTATTGGGGGGCTACACCTTC. This sequence joins TRBV5-4 and TRBJ1-2, with a tentative D call TRBD1 (5 bases). V was trimmed by 2 bases and J by 8 bases, leaving 19 bases between them. The germline V gene encodes CDR1 SGHNT and CDR2 YYREEE (reference sequence). The CDR3 has 15 residues.

This chain connects TRBV7-9 to TRBJ1-6; a weak D match, TRBD1 (6 bases). The length of the CDR3 is 16 residues. V was trimmed by 4 bases and J by 10 bases, leaving 20 bases between them. CDR1 and CDR2 (germline): SEHNR, FQNEAQ (reference sequence). In DNA, the CDR3 is TGTGCCAGCAGCTCCCTAACAGGGCCCCTCGGGTCACCCCTCCACTTT. Its protein product is CASSSLTGPLGSPLHF.

The genes are TRBV11-1 and TRBJ2-7; D tentatively fits TRBD1 or TRBD2 (5 bases each). This CDR3 has 15 amino acids. Germline loops: CDR1 SGHAT, CDR2 FQDESV (reference sequence). V gave up 6 bases and J gave up 1 base, with 16 bases separating them. This CDR3 reads CASSRNPGRSYEQYF. The CDR3 bases are TGTGCCAGCAGTCGAAACCCGGGACGGTCCTACGAGCAGTACTTC.

The gene calls are TRBV5-1 and TRBJ2-5; 12 bases match TRBD2. This CDR3 has 19 residues. Unmatched junction bases numbered 16, after V lost 2 bases and J lost 5 bases. The germline gives CDR1 SGHRS, CDR2 YFSETQ. The CDR3 is CASSLGNSGLAGLAETQYF. The DNA for the CDR3 is TGCGCCAGCAGCTTAGGAAACTCAGGACTAGCGGGGTTGGCGGAGACCCAGTACTTC.

For the CDR3, the DNA is TGTGCCAGCAGGTTCTTGACTAGCGGCCCCTACGAGCAGTACTTC. Translating it yields CASRFLTSGPYEQYF. The rearrangement uses TRBV6-6 and TRBJ2-7; 9 bases agree with TRBD2. Germline CDR1 MNHNY, CDR2 SVGAGI (reference sequence). The CDR3 loop spans 15 amino acids. V lost 6 bases and J lost 2; bases outside the gene matches: 8.

The chain employs TRBV5-4 and TRBJ2-5; no reliable D call. Per germline, CDR1 SGHNT and CDR2 YYREEE (reference sequence). Trimming cost V 2 bases and J 5 bases, with 7 bases left between them. The CDR3 runs to 12 residues. CDR3 bases: TGTGCCAGCAGCTTCCTCGGGGAGACCCAGTACTTC. This codes for CASSFLGETQYF.

The chain couples TRBV4-1 to TRBJ1-2; D gene ambiguous. The CDR3 sequence is 14 residues long. CDR1 and CDR2 (germline): MGHRA, YSYEKL. Trimming shortened V by 4 bases and J by 7 bases, and 16 bases separated the two germline ends. In nucleotides, the CDR3 is TGCGCCAGCAGCCCCTTAGAAGGGTGGGGTGGCTACACCTTC. This codes for CASSPLEGWGGYTF.

This clone was seen ten or more times. The chain employs TRBV19 and TRBJ1-2, with 9 nucleotides matching TRBD1. V lost 4 bases and J lost 8; bases outside the gene matches: 5. CDR1 and CDR2 from the germline V gene are LNHDA and SQIVND (reference sequence). This CDR3 region has 13 residues. CDR3 DNA sequence: TGTGCCAGTAGTACGGGACAGGGCTTCGGCTACACCTTC. Protein product: CASSTGQGFGYTF.

The V call is TRBV28, the J call TRBJ1-4; TRBD1 agrees at 10 bases. The trim removed 4 bases at V and 8 bases at J, leaving 13 bases unmatched. CDR1 is MDHEN and CDR2 is SYDVKM in the germline V gene. The CDR3 runs to 17 residues. CDR3 DNA sequence: TGTGCCAGCAGTTCCCCGGGACAGGGGATGGCCTACGAAAAACTGTTTTTT. Its translation: CASSSPGQGMAYEKLFF. Variable domain in full (rest from reference TRBV28 and TRBJ1-4): DVKVTQSSRYLVKRTGEKVFLECVQDMDHENMFWYRQDPGLGLRLIYFSYDVKMKEKGDIPEGYSVSREKKERFSLILESASTNQTSMYLCASSSPGQGMAYEKLFFGSGTQLSVL.

The J gene is TRBJ2-5, the V gene TRBV6-4, with 7 nucleotides matching TRBD2. CDR1 MRHNA and CDR2 SNTAGT come from the germline V gene. This CDR3 spans 20 amino acids. V dropped 6 bases and J dropped 4; count of bases not matched to a gene: 26. The CDR3 is CASREGTLGGDAKGRETQYF. DNA of the CDR3: TGTGCCAGCAGGGAGGGAACCCTGGGGGGGGACGCGAAGGGAAGAGAGACCCAGTACTTC.

This chain uses TRBV6-5 with TRBJ1-5, with unresolved D. V lost 3 bases to trimming and J lost 7 bases, with 16 bases between them. CDR3 length equals 15 residues. From germline, CDR1 is MNHEY and CDR2 SVGAGI. This CDR3 is CASSYSLTSQQPQHF. CDR3 in DNA: TGTGCCAGCAGTTATAGTCTGACATCTCAGCAGCCCCAGCATTTT.

This clone was detected only once. The chain uses TRBV5-1 and TRBJ2-3; 9 nucleotides agree with TRBD2. V lost 0 bases to trimming and J lost 1 base; unmatched junction nucleotides: 6. There are 17 residues in the CDR3. Germline V CDR1 and CDR2: SGHRS, YFSETQ. The CDR3 DNA reads as TGCGCCAGCAGCTTGGCCGCGGCTAGCGGGGGCACAGATACGCAGTATTTT. The encoded protein is CASSLAAASGGTDTQYF.

The V gene is TRBV5-1, the J gene TRBJ1-4; D may be TRBD1 (6 bases). Germline lookup yields CDR1 SGHRS and CDR2 YFSETQ. The CDR3 contains 15 residues. Deletions cut 4 bases from V and 4 bases from J, with 14 bases between. The CDR3 reads CASSPQGSLNEKLFF. The CDR3 bases are TGCGCCAGCAGCCCACAGGGCTCCCTTAATGAAAAACTGTTTTTT.

A single count supports this clone. The V gene is TRBV7-6, the J gene TRBJ2-7, with a tentative D call TRBD1 (6 bases). CDR1 and CDR2 (germline): SGHVS, FNYEAQ. The CDR3 consists of 13 residues. Deletions cut 5 bases from V and 6 bases from J, with 14 bases between. CDR3 sequence: CASSPRTDVEQYF. The CDR3 DNA follows: TGTGCCAGCAGCCCTCGGACAGATGTCGAGCAGTACTTC.

V gene TRBV9 combines with J gene TRBJ1-2; D is undetermined. V was cut by 0 bases and J by 0 bases, with 21 bases left in between. Per germline, CDR1 SGDLS and CDR2 YYNGEE. CDR3 size: 19 residues. The CDR3 protein is CASSVDPLQPTRTNYGYTF. The CDR3 DNA reads as TGTGCCAGCAGCGTAGACCCGTTACAGCCTACACGGACTAACTATGGCTACACCTTC.

This clone was seen just once. The chain recombines TRBV6-5 with TRBJ1-4; TRBD1 matches at 7 bases. CDR1 and CDR2 from the germline V gene are MNHEY and SVGAGI. V was pared by 5 bases and J by 3 bases, with 6 bases of the junction left unmatched. The CDR3 is made up of 15 amino acids. The CDR3 sequence: CASSRQGWSNEKLFF. The CDR3 DNA sequence: TGTGCCAGCAGTAGACAGGGTTGGTCTAATGAAAAACTGTTTTTT.

The rearrangement links TRBV6-6 to TRBJ2-3; 8 nucleotides match TRBD2. This CDR3 region has 15 residues. Germline V gives CDR1 MNHNY, CDR2 SVGAGI (reference sequence). With V trimmed by 8 bases and J by 2 bases, 9 bases remained unmatched. The CDR3 DNA is TGTGCCAGCCCCTCGGGGCGGGGGGACACAGATACGCAGTATTTT. Protein product: CASPSGRGDTDTQYF.

V gene TRBV9 combines with J gene TRBJ2-1; the D gene could be TRBD1 or TRBD2 (6 bases each). Trimming pared 4 bases from V and 0 bases from J, leaving 14 bases between. CDR3 size: 16 residues. CDR1 is SGDLS and CDR2 is YYNGEE in the germline V gene. The CDR3 loop is CASSRGGSSSYNEQFF. The CDR3 nucleotides read TGTGCCAGCAGCCGAGGGGGGTCGAGCTCCTACAATGAGCAGTTCTTC.

This rearrangement joins TRBV7-3 to TRBJ2-2; D unclear. Trimming pared 3 bases from V and 2 bases from J, leaving 10 bases between. The V gene's germline CDR1 is SGHTA and CDR2 FQGTGA. The CDR3 is made up of 15 amino acids. The CDR3 DNA is TGTGCCAGCAGCTTGAGAACAATAAACACCGGGGAGCTGTTTTTT. This gives the protein CASSLRTINTGELFF.

The rearrangement links TRBV11-2 to TRBJ2-1; D is unclear. With 5 bases removed from V and 4 bases from J, the gap between germline ends came to 12 bases. Germline values: CDR1 SGHAT, CDR2 FQNNGV. The CDR3 runs 14 residues. The CDR3 here is CASSPSPGYNEQFF. The CDR3 DNA sequence: TGTGCCAGCAGCCCATCCCCAGGATACAATGAGCAGTTCTTC.

This clone has a handful of counts. CDR3 coding DNA: TGTGCCAGCAGGCCCGGGACAGTTAATCAGCCCCAGCATTTT. Translating it yields CASRPGTVNQPQHF. The rearrangement joins TRBV28 to TRBJ1-5, with 7 bases lining up with TRBD1. CDR3 length: 14 amino acids. With V trimmed by 6 bases and J by 4 bases, 6 bases remained unmatched. Germline V gene data show CDR1 as MDHEN and CDR2 as SYDVKM.

The rearrangement links TRBV11-3 to TRBJ1-1; D is perhaps TRBD1 (5 bases). The CDR3 length is 13 residues. V shed 8 bases and J shed 1 base, with 11 bases lying between them. The germline V gene has CDR1 SGHNT and CDR2 YENEEA. CDR3 coding DNA: TGTGCCAGCGCGGGTGGGACGAACACTGAAGCTTTCTTT. Residues: CASAGGTNTEAFF. The whole variable domain, remainder taken from reference TRBV11-3 and TRBJ1-1, is EAGVVQSPRYKIIEKKQPVAFWCNPISGHNTLYWYLQNLGQGPELLIRYENEEAVDDSQLPKDRFSAERLKGVDSTLKIQPAELGDSAVYLCASAGGTNTEAFFGQGTRLTVV.